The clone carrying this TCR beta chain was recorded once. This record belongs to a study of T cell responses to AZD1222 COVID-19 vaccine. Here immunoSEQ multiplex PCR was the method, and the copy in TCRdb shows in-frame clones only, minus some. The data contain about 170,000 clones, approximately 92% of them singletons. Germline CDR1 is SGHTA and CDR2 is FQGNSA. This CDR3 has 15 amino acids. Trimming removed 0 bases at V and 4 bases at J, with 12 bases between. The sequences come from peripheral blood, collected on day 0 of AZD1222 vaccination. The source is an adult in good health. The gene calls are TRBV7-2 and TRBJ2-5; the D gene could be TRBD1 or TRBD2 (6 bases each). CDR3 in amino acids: CASSLARGRVETQYF. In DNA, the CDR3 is TGTGCCAGCAGCTTAGCTCGGGGGCGGGTAGAGACCCAGTACTTC.